This TCR beta chain was captured by sequencing in a study of blood T cells in healthy people across ages. General study findings and limits: TCR beta diversity tracked closely with naive T cell percentage. Roughly linearly, TCR beta diversity per million T cells fell as age increased.

Alongside a J-beta primer mix, a sample-barcoded 5' primer served in a second PCR lasting 7 to 11 cycles. TCRdb reanalysed the 5' RACE reads using MiXCR and keeps one entry per CDR3 protein. The repertoire holds roughly 500,000 distinct CDR3 sequences, with 25% to 30% as singletons. About this clonotype itself: Its antigen is as yet unknown.

Trimming cost V 5 bases and J 0 bases; bases outside gene matches: 6. The CDR3 has 15 amino acids. Germline V lookup: CDR1 SGHRS, CDR2 YFSETQ. The clonotype was recovered from a woman aged 70-85 years in good health. The chain uses TRBV5-1 and TRBJ2-3; 7 bases align to TRBD1. Sequenced sample: blood. For the CDR3, the DNA is TGCGCCAGCAGAATGTGGGGACAGAGCACAGATACGCAGTATTTT. It translates to CASRMWGQSTDTQYF.